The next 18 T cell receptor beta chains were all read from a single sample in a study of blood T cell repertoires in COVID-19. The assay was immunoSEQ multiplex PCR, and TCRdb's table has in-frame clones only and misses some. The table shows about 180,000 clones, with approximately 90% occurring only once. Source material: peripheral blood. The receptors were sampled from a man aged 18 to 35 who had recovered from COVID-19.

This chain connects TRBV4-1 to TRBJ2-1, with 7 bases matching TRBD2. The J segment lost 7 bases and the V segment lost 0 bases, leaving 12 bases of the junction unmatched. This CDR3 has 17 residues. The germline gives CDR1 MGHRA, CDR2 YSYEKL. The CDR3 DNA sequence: TGCGCCAGCAGCCAAGAAATGGGACTACCTGGTTTAAATGAGCAGTTCTTC. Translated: CASSQEMGLPGLNEQFF.

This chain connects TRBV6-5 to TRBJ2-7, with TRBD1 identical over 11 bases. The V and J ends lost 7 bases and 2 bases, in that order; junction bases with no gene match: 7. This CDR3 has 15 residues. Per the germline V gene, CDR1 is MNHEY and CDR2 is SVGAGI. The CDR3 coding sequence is TGTGCCAGCAAAGTAGGACAGGGGGCAACCTACGAGCAGTACTTC. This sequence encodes CASKVGQGATYEQYF.

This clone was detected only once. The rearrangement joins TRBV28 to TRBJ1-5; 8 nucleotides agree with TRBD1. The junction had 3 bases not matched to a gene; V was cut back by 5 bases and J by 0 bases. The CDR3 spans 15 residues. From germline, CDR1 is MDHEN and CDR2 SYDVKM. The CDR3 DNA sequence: TGTGCCAGCAGTGGGGACAGGTATAGCAATCAGCCCCAGCATTTT. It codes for CASSGDRYSNQPQHF.

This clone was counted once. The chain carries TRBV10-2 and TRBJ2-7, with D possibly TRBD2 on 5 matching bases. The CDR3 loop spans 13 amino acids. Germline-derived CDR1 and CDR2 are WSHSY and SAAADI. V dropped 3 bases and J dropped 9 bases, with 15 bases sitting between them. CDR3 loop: CASSDGVDRLQYF. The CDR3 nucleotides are TGCGCCAGCAGTGACGGGGTCGACCGCCTGCAGTACTTC.

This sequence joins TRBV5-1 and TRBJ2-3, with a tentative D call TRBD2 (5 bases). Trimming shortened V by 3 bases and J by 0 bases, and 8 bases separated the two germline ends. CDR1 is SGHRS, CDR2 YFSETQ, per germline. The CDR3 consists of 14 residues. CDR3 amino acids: CASSSGFSTDTQYF. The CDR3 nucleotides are TGCGCCAGCAGCTCGGGATTTAGCACAGATACGCAGTATTTT.

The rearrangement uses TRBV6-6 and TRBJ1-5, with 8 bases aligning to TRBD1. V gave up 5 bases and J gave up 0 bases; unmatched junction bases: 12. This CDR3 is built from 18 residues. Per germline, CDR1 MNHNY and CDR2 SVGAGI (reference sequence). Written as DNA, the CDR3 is TGTGCCAGCAGTCCCGGGACAGGTGGAATGGGTAGCAATCAGCCCCAGCATTTT. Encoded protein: CASSPGTGGMGSNQPQHF.

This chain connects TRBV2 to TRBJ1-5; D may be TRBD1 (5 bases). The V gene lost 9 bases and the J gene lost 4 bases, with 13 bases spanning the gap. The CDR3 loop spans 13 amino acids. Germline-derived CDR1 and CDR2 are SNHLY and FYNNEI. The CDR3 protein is CASQGRENQPQHF. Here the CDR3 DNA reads TGTGCCAGTCAGGGTAGAGAAAATCAGCCCCAGCATTTT.

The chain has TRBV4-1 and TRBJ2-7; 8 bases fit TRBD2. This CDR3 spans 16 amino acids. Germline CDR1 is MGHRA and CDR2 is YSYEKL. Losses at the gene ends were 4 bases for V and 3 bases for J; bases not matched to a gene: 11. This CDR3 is CASSPDLQRGIYEQYF. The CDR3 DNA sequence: TGCGCCAGCAGCCCGGACCTACAGCGGGGGATCTACGAGCAGTACTTC.

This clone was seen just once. The CDR3 spells CASSLGSRSYNEQFF. As DNA, the CDR3 is TGTGCCAGCAGCTTAGGGTCGCGGTCCTACAATGAGCAGTTCTTC. The V and J genes are TRBV11-3 and TRBJ2-1, with D uncertain. The CDR3 has 15 residues. Germline-derived CDR1 and CDR2 are SGHNT and YENEEA. V lost 1 base, J lost 1 base, and 8 bases lay in between.

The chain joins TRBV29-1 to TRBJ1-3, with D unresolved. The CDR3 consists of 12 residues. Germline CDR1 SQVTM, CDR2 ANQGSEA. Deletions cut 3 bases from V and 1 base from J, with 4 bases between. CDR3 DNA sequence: TGCAGCGTTGACGTATCTGGAAACACCATATATTTT. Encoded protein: CSVDVSGNTIYF. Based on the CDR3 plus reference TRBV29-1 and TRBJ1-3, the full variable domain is SAVISQKPSRDICQRGTSLTIQCQVDSQVTMMFWYRQQPGQSLTLIATANQGSEATYESGFVIDKFPISRPNLTFSTLTVSNMSPEDSSIYLCSVDVSGNTIYFGEGSWLTVV.

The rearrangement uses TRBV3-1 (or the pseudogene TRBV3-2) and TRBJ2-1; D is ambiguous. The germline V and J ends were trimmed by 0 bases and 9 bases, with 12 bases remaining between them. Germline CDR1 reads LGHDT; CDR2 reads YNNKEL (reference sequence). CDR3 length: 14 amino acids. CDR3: CASSQDRISVEQFF. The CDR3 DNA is TGTGCCAGCAGCCAAGATCGGATAAGCGTTGAGCAGTTCTTC.

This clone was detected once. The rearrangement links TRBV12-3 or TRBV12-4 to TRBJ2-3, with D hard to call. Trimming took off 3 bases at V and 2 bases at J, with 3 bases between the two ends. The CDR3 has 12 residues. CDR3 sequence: CASSFYTDTQYF. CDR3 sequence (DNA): TGTGCCAGCAGTTTCTACACAGATACGCAGTATTTT.

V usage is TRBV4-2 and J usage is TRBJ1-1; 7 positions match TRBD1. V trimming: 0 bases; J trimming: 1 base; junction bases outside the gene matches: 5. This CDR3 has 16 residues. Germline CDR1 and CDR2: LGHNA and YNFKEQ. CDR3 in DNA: TGTGCCAGCAGCCAAGACCGACAGGGACCGAACACTGAAGCTTTCTTT. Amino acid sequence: CASSQDRQGPNTEAFF.

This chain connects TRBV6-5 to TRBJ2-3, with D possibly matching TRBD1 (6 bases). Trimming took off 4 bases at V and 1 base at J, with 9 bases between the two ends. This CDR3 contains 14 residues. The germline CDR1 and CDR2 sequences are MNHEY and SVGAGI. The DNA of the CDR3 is TGTGCCAGCAGTTCTCCAGGGGGCACAGATACGCAGTATTTT. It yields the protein CASSSPGGTDTQYF.

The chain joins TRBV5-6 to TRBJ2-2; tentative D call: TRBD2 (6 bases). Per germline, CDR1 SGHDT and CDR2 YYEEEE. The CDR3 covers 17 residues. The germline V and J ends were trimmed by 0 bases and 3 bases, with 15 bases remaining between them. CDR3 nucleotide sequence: TGTGCCAGCAGCTTGGACGTTTGGGGGGTTGACACCGGGGAGCTGTTTTTT. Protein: CASSLDVWGVDTGELFF.

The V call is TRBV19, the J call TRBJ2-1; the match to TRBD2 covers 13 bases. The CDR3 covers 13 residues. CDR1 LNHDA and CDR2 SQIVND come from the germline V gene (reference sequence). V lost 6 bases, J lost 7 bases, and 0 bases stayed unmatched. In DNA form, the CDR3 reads TGTGCCAGTAGACTAGCGGGGGGGAATGAGCAGTTCTTC. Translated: CASRLAGGNEQFF.

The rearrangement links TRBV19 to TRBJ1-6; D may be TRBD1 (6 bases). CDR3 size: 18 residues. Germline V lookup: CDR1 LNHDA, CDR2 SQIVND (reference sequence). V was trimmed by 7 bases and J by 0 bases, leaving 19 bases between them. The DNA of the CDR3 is TGTGCCAGTACCCCAGTGGGGGGGCGAAGCTCCTATAATTCACCCCTCCACTTT. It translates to CASTPVGGRSSYNSPLHF.

The CDR3 bases are TGCGCCAGCAGCAAGGATAGCGGGAGAGGAGGGAACGAGCAGTACTTC. Translated, it gives CASSKDSGRGGNEQYF. J is TRBJ2-7 and V is TRBV5-1; 9 positions match TRBD2. Germline trimming cut 4 bases from V and 5 bases from J; bases unmatched to any gene: 13. Germline V lookup: CDR1 SGHRS, CDR2 YFSETQ. The CDR3 is 16 amino acids.